The 17 T cell receptor beta chains presented below share a single source sample, sequenced in a study of molecular identifiers for immune sequencing clone quantification. In TCRdb, the PCR reads were re-called with MiXCR into one record per CDR3 protein. Of about 500,000 distinct CDR3 sequences listed, 20% to 25% are singletons. Sequenced material: naive CD8+ T cells from blood, with Jurkat cell RNA spiked in. Subset meaning: FACS-sorted CD8+CD4-CCR7+CD45RA+ naive T cells. These receptors came from a human donor in good health. Some libraries in this study had Jurkat cell RNA spiked in.

Concerning this clonotype: This likely reflects a read error, since a far larger clone is one base away. As the CDR3 is not closed by the conserved phenylalanine or tryptophan, this likely results from a read error. This chain links TRBV20-1 with TRBJ1-1; D is ambiguous. Germline V gene sequence: CDR1 DFQATT, CDR2 SNEGSKA (reference sequence). CDR3 size: 12 residues. V lost 0 bases, J lost 5 bases, and 7 bases lay in between. The CDR3 reads CSARDLGTEAFL. The CDR3 region has the DNA TGCAGTGCTAGAGATCTAGGGACTGAAGCTTTCTTG.

This clonotype was seen more than once but under ten times. This chain connects TRBV13 to TRBJ2-1, with 8 bases that match TRBD1. With V trimmed by 5 bases and J by 4 bases, 4 bases remained unmatched. The germline V gene has CDR1 PRHDT and CDR2 FYEKMQ (reference sequence). The CDR3 runs 14 residues. The CDR3 region is CASSEGTGYNEQFF. The CDR3 DNA reads TGTGCCAGCAGCGAAGGGACAGGATACAATGAGCAGTTCTTC.

This clonotype appeared a few times. This sequence joins TRBV4-3 and TRBJ2-5, with a weak D call TRBD2 (5 bases). CDR3 length equals 17 residues. The V end lost 0 bases, the J end lost 4 bases, and 18 bases lay between the germline ends. The V gene's germline CDR1 is LGHNA and CDR2 YSLEER. Here the CDR3 DNA reads TGCGCCAGCAGCCAAGATTGGATAGCGACAAGTTTAGAGACCCAGTACTTC. Translation gives CASSQDWIATSLETQYF.

The chain recombines TRBV28 with TRBJ2-7, with TRBD1 as a possible D gene (5 bases). V was clipped by 5 bases and J by 3 bases, with 14 bases between them. CDR3 length: 14 amino acids. Per the germline V gene, CDR1 is MDHEN and CDR2 is SYDVKM. Here the CDR3 reads CASSAAEQGYEQYF. The CDR3 DNA reads as TGTGCCAGCAGTGCGGCGGAGCAGGGCTACGAGCAGTACTTC.

This clonotype was recorded at least ten times. The gene calls are TRBV5-4 and TRBJ1-2; 8 nucleotides align to TRBD1. V shed 0 bases, J shed 7 bases, and the junction held 5 bases outside the gene matches. The CDR3 is 14 residues long. Germline V gene lookup returns CDR1 SGHNT and CDR2 YYREEE (reference sequence). The CDR3 nucleotides are TGTGCCAGCAGCTTGGGGACAGGGTATCTTGGCTACACCTTC. Amino acid sequence: CASSLGTGYLGYTF.

This clonotype occurred many times. The chain has TRBV12-3 or TRBV12-4 and TRBJ1-6; D is unresolved. V dropped 3 bases and J dropped 9 bases, with 3 bases sitting between them. This CDR3 is built from 11 residues. The CDR3 nucleotides read TGTGCCAGCAGTTTTGGTTCACCCCTCCACTTT. This encodes CASSFGSPLHF.

A note on this clonotype: A much larger clone sits a single nucleotide away, making a read error possible. The chain combines TRBV4-3 with TRBJ2-7, with D hard to call. CDR1 and CDR2 from the germline V gene are LGHNA and YSLEER. The length of the CDR3 is 14 residues. As DNA, the CDR3 is TGCGCCAGCAGCCCCGCGTTGGCCTCCTACGAGAAGTACTTC. It codes for CASSPALASYEKYF.

This chain links TRBV14 with TRBJ2-7; 10 positions agree with TRBD2. Germline loops: CDR1 SGHDN, CDR2 FVKESK. The CDR3 loop spans 15 amino acids. The J segment lost 5 bases and the V segment lost 0 bases, leaving 4 bases of the junction unmatched. The chain's CDR3 is CASSQDPSGRHEQYF. CDR3 DNA: TGTGCCAGCAGCCAAGATCCTAGCGGGAGACACGAGCAGTACTTC.

J is TRBJ2-7 and V is TRBV19, with 7 nucleotides matching TRBD2. The CDR3 extends over 14 amino acids. The germline V gene has CDR1 LNHDA and CDR2 SQIVND (reference sequence). The V and J ends lost 3 bases and 3 bases, in that order; junction bases with no gene match: 5. CDR3 bases: TGTGCCAGTAGTATGGGCGGGAGCTACTACGAGCAGTACTTC. Its translation: CASSMGGSYYEQYF.

The rearrangement links TRBV20-1 to TRBJ2-1; D unclear. CDR3 length: 14 amino acids. V was shortened by 0 bases and J by 9 bases, with 15 bases between the two germline ends. Germline CDR1 is DFQATT and CDR2 is SNEGSKA (reference sequence). The CDR3 sequence is CSARDLTTVGEQFF. The CDR3, as DNA: TGCAGTGCTAGAGATCTGACAACCGTCGGTGAGCAGTTCTTC.

This clonotype has a handful of counts. The chain employs TRBV7-9 and TRBJ2-2, with 9 bases matching TRBD1. The V gene's germline CDR1 is SEHNR and CDR2 FQNEAQ (reference sequence). The length of the CDR3 is 16 residues. Unmatched junction bases numbered 6, after V lost 3 bases and J lost 4 bases. CDR3 sequence reads: CASSFPGQGSTGELFF. In DNA form, the CDR3 reads TGTGCCAGCAGCTTTCCGGGACAGGGTAGCACCGGGGAGCTGTTTTTT.

The V gene is TRBV10-1, the J gene TRBJ2-3, with TRBD2 matching over 11 bases. CDR1 and CDR2 (germline): WNHNN, SYGVQD (reference sequence). There are 17 residues in the CDR3. The J segment lost 4 bases and the V segment lost 3 bases, leaving 9 bases of the junction unmatched. CDR3 in DNA: TGCGCCAGCAGTGACCTTAGCGGGGGGGCAACTCCAGATACGCAGTATTTT. It translates to CASSDLSGGATPDTQYF.

This clonotype was found many times. This chain links TRBV6-5 with TRBJ2-7; 7 bases fit TRBD1. Germline loops: CDR1 MNHEY, CDR2 SVGAGI. V was pared by 2 bases and J by 2 bases, with 6 bases of the junction left unmatched. The CDR3 totals 15 residues. CDR3 residues: CASSYHRDRPYEQYF. As DNA, the CDR3 is TGTGCCAGCAGTTACCACCGGGACAGACCCTACGAGCAGTACTTC.

This clonotype has just a few counts. The J gene is TRBJ1-2, the V gene TRBV4-3, with no clear D. Between the trimmed V and J ends, which lost 4 bases and 0 bases, there was a span of 18 bases. The CDR3 loop spans 17 amino acids. CDR1 is LGHNA, CDR2 YSLEER, per germline. CDR3 region: CASSPGGSIEANYGYTF. In DNA, the CDR3 is TGCGCCAGCAGCCCCGGCGGATCGATTGAGGCTAACTATGGCTACACCTTC.

About this clonotype: Being one base from a much bigger clone, this may be a read error. Lacking the conserved final phenylalanine or tryptophan, this CDR3 likely reflects a read error. This sequence joins TRBV7-8 and TRBJ2-7; TRBD1 is a possible D gene (5 bases). V was shortened by 3 bases and J by 7 bases, with 7 bases between the two germline ends. The CDR3 is 11 amino acids. Germline CDR1 is SGHVS and CDR2 is FQNEAQ. The CDR3 is CASSFSGEQYS. The CDR3 DNA reads TGTGCCAGCAGCTTTTCAGGGGAGCAGTACTCC.

This clonotype was recorded a few times. The chain is built from TRBV7-8 and TRBJ2-7, with D possibly TRBD2 on 5 matching bases. Trimming removed 3 bases from V and 0 bases from J, with 12 bases in between. This CDR3 has 15 amino acids. The germline V gene has CDR1 SGHVS and CDR2 FQNEAQ. CDR3 region: CASSFDYASSYEQYF. The CDR3 DNA is TGTGCCAGCAGCTTCGACTACGCTAGCTCCTACGAGCAGTACTTC.

This clonotype has only a few counts. This chain uses TRBV9 with TRBJ1-5; D gene unclear. The V gene lost 3 bases and the J gene lost 0 bases, with 13 bases spanning the gap. The germline V gene encodes CDR1 SGDLS and CDR2 YYNGEE. The CDR3 sequence is 16 residues long. The CDR3 region is CASSADEVNSNQPQHF. For the CDR3, the DNA is TGTGCCAGCAGCGCGGATGAGGTTAATAGCAATCAGCCCCAGCATTTT.